This TCR beta chain was recorded in a study of Ad26.COV2.S vaccination and SARS-CoV-2 variants. Study observations and caveats: It is possible that the TCR breadth and depth analyses underestimated the total T cell responses. Following vaccination, spike-specific CD8+ and CD4+ T cell responses reportedly exhibited substantial breadth. Ad26.COV2.S recipients had broader spike-specific TCRs (P = 0.0014).

V trimming: 0 bases; J trimming: 6 bases; junction bases outside the gene matches: 2. The CDR3 is 14 amino acids. Germline CDR1 and CDR2: SGHRS and YFSETQ. The treatment: some 20 received Ad26.COV2.S at low or high dose, single or two shots; 5 received placebo; per-sample allocation not given. All samples were drawn on day 63, counting from the first vaccine or placebo injection. Measured with immunoSEQ multiplex PCR; TCRdb has only the in-frame clones, and not every one. The profile shows about 370,000 clones, around 91% of them singletons. This clone was detected a few times. Antigen unknown. This sequence joins TRBV5-1 and TRBJ2-7; 11 bases match TRBD1. This TCR derives from a person between 18 and 65 years old who received the Ad26.COV2.S COVID-19 vaccine or a placebo. Sequenced here: peripheral blood, sampled in a trial of Ad26.COV2.S vaccine versus placebo. Here the CDR3 reads CASSLGTGGFEQYF. The CDR3 nucleotides are TGCGCCAGCAGCTTGGGGACAGGGGGCTTCGAGCAGTACTTC.